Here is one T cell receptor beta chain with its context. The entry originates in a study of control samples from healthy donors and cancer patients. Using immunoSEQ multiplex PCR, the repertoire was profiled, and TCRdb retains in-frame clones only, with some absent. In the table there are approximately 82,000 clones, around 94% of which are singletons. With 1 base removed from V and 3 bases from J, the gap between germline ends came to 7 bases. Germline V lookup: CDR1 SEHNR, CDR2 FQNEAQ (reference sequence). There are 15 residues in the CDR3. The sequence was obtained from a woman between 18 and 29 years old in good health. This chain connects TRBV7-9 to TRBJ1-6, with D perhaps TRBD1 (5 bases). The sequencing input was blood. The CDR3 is CASSLGGVYNSPLHF. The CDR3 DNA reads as TGTGCCAGCAGCTTAGGGGGGGTCTATAATTCACCCCTCCACTTT.